Presented here are 16 T cell receptor beta chains from one specimen sequenced in a study of T-cell memory formation after mild COVID-19. Each CDR3 protein is one row after TCRdb ran MiXCR on the 5' RACE reads. The profile shows a few hundred thousand distinct CDR3 sequences, 8.2% of them singletons. The sample comprised PBMCs or a T cell subset sorted from them (not recorded which). The receptors here all came from a man between 18 and 29 years old who had mild COVID-19 (a few samples of this study predate the infection). Cell type and time point are not known.

This clonotype was detected a few times. The chain couples TRBV24-1 to TRBJ2-5, with D unclear. The CDR3 spans 13 residues. CDR1 and CDR2 (germline): KGHDR, SFDVKD. Trimming left V 6 bases short and J 3 bases short, with 10 bases between. The CDR3 DNA reads as TGTGCCACCAGTTCTCTAGTTGAAGAGACCCAGTACTTC. Translation gives CATSSLVEETQYF.

The V and J genes are TRBV7-2 and TRBJ2-3, with D perhaps being TRBD1 or TRBD2 (6 bases each). V lost 1 base and J lost 5, with 13 bases in between. Germline CDR1 is SGHTA and CDR2 is FQGNSA. This CDR3 spans 15 amino acids. CDR3 sequence (DNA): TGTGCCAGCAGCTTAGGGGGGCGTAGCGGAGATACGCAGTATTTT. This translates into CASSLGGRSGDTQYF. Full variable domain (missing parts from reference TRBV7-2 and TRBJ2-3): GAGVSQSPSNKVTEKGKDVELRCDPISGHTALYWYRQSLGQGLEFLIYFQGNSAPDKSGLPSDRFSAERTGGSVSTLTIQRTQQEDSAVYLCASSLGGRSGDTQYFGPGTRLTVL.

The chain recombines TRBV7-9 with TRBJ1-6; no reliable D call. Germline lookup yields CDR1 SEHNR and CDR2 FQNEAQ (reference sequence). The V and J ends lost 5 bases and 10 bases respectively, with 15 bases between them. The CDR3 runs to 14 residues. CDR3 protein: CASSGNGMGSPLHF. The CDR3, as DNA: TGTGCCAGCAGCGGAAACGGGATGGGGTCACCCCTCCACTTT.

This clonotype was seen ten or more times. The chain is built from TRBV5-1 and TRBJ2-5, with 8 bases aligning to TRBD2. The germline V gene has CDR1 SGHRS and CDR2 YFSETQ. Trimming removed 5 bases from V and 3 bases from J; junction bases left unmatched: 9. This CDR3 contains 15 residues. As DNA, the CDR3 is TGCGCCAGCAGAAGCGGGGGACTATCAAAAGAGACCCAGTACTTC. Amino acids: CASRSGGLSKETQYF.

In this sample, this clonotype turned up a few times. V is TRBV6-5 and J is TRBJ1-4; maybe TRBD1 (6 bases). V lost 6 bases, J lost 7 bases, and 18 bases lay in between. CDR1 and CDR2 from the germline V gene are MNHEY and SVGAGI. This CDR3 comprises 15 residues. The CDR3 region is CASRMTGRGSEKLFF. The CDR3, as DNA: TGTGCCAGCAGAATGACCGGGAGGGGGAGTGAAAAACTGTTTTTT.

This clonotype came up a few times. The rearrangement uses TRBV6-5 and TRBJ1-1, with D perhaps matching TRBD1 (5 bases). Trimming took 7 bases from V and 5 from J, leaving 20 bases between them. Germline V gives CDR1 MNHEY, CDR2 SVGAGI. This CDR3 has 15 amino acids. CDR3 sequence reads: CASTKLRDGWTEAFF. CDR3 sequence (DNA): TGTGCCAGCACAAAACTCCGGGACGGTTGGACTGAAGCTTTCTTT.

The sample holds a few counts of this clonotype. The genes are TRBV20-1 and TRBJ1-1; no clear D gene. The germline V gene has CDR1 DFQATT and CDR2 SNEGSKA (reference sequence). Trimming took off 6 bases at V and 1 base at J, with 12 bases between the two ends. This CDR3 spans 13 amino acids. This CDR3 is CSAANIENTEAFF. CDR3 coding DNA: TGCAGTGCCGCCAACATTGAGAACACTGAAGCTTTCTTT.

This clonotype has more than one count but fewer than ten. The gene calls are TRBV20-1 and TRBJ2-2; D unclear. Germline assignment: CDR1 DFQATT and CDR2 SNEGSKA (reference sequence). The CDR3 consists of 12 residues. Between the trimmed V and J ends, which lost 3 bases and 2 bases, there was a span of 4 bases. The CDR3 sequence is CSASTNTGELFF. The CDR3 nucleotides are TGCAGTGCTAGCACCAACACCGGGGAGCTGTTTTTT.

V usage is TRBV6-2 or TRBV6-3 and J usage is TRBJ2-3, with 9 bases identical to TRBD2. V shed 8 bases, J shed 2 bases, and the junction held 11 bases outside the gene matches. This CDR3 has 16 residues. Germline V CDR1 and CDR2: MNHEY, SVGEGT. Here the CDR3 reads CASLKRGAPITDTQYF. The CDR3 DNA reads as TGTGCCAGCTTAAAGCGGGGGGCCCCAATCACAGATACGCAGTATTTT.

This sequence joins TRBV12-3 or TRBV12-4 and TRBJ2-5; D remains unclear. CDR3 length equals 15 residues. Trimming left V 5 bases short and J 1 base short, with 14 bases between. CDR3 in DNA: TGTGCCAGCAGTCCCGAGACCTGGGGCCAAGAGACCCAGTACTTC. This encodes CASSPETWGQETQYF.

This clonotype was detected only a few times. This chain links TRBV12-3 or TRBV12-4 with TRBJ2-1; 7 nucleotides match TRBD2. This CDR3 is 15 amino acids long. The V and J ends lost 4 bases and 5 bases, in that order; junction bases with no gene match: 8. The CDR3 loop reads CASSSTGGVNNEQFF. The CDR3 DNA sequence: TGTGCCAGCAGTTCAACGGGGGGTGTTAACAATGAGCAGTTCTTC.

A few counts support this clonotype. The chain recombines TRBV5-1 with TRBJ2-7; TRBD1 is a possible D gene (6 bases). V gave up 0 bases and J gave up 3 bases, with 13 bases separating them. Germline V lookup: CDR1 SGHRS, CDR2 YFSETQ. The CDR3 sequence is 15 residues long. CDR3 protein: CASSLGFDRFYEQYF. CDR3 in DNA: TGCGCCAGCAGCTTGGGTTTTGACAGGTTCTACGAGCAGTACTTC.

This clonotype has a handful of counts. The chain joins TRBV18 to TRBJ1-5; no reliable D call. Trimming removed 2 bases at V and 3 bases at J, with 5 bases between. This CDR3 is 13 amino acids long. Germline-derived CDR1 and CDR2 are KGHSH and LQKENI. For the CDR3, the DNA is TGTGCCAGCTCACCAGGGAACAATCAGCCCCAGCATTTT. As protein: CASSPGNNQPQHF.

The chain recombines TRBV20-1 with TRBJ1-5, with 11 bases fitting TRBD1. This CDR3 has 13 amino acids. With V trimmed by 5 bases and J by 7 bases, 4 bases remained unmatched. Germline CDR1 is DFQATT and CDR2 is SNEGSKA (reference sequence). The CDR3 DNA reads as TGCAGTGCTTACGGGACAGGGGGGCAGCCCCAGCATTTT. This codes for CSAYGTGGQPQHF.

The gene calls are TRBV12-3 or TRBV12-4 and TRBJ2-6; D not resolved. This CDR3 comprises 15 residues. Trimming left V 3 bases short and J 0 bases short, with 6 bases between. CDR3 loop: CASSFGDSGANVLTF. CDR3 bases: TGTGCCAGCAGTTTTGGGGACTCTGGGGCCAACGTCCTGACTTTC.

This clonotype was counted at least ten times. The gene calls are TRBV18 and TRBJ1-2; TRBD1 matches 7 bases. Germline assignment: CDR1 KGHSH and CDR2 LQKENI. With V trimmed by 4 bases and J by 0 bases, 5 bases remained unmatched. This CDR3 is 15 amino acids long. CDR3 protein: CASSRDSVTNYGYTF. CDR3 DNA sequence: TGTGCCAGCTCACGGGACAGCGTGACTAACTATGGCTACACCTTC.